This T cell receptor (beta chain) was recorded in a study of blood T cell repertoires in COVID-19. Study details: Collection of acute and convalescent COVID-19 samples took place in the United States, Italy and Spain. Sample material is recorded as cDNA or gDNA derived from T cells, B-cell-depleted T cells, or PBMCs.

V was shortened by 4 bases and J by 8 bases, with 9 bases between the two germline ends. Germline values: CDR1 SEHNR, CDR2 FQNEAQ (reference sequence). There are 12 residues in the CDR3. Here immunoSEQ multiplex PCR was the method, and the copy in TCRdb shows in-frame clones only, minus some. The sample lists roughly 220,000 clones, roughly nine tenths occurring once. Patients at the Seattle site were enrolled during active infection and followed longitudinally. The sample comprised peripheral blood. The receptor was derived from a woman aged 50 to 60 with COVID-19, enrolled during active disease. The chain uses TRBV7-9 and TRBJ2-1, with TRBD1 as a possible D gene (5 bases). The CDR3 nucleotides read TGTGCCAGCAGCTGGACATGGGATGAGCAGTTCTTC. As protein: CASSWTWDEQFF.